The present T cell receptor beta chain was sequenced within a study of shared clonotypes between healthy human individuals. Study-level findings and limits: Depth of sequencing was expected to influence donor clonotype sharing.

A remark on this clone: Its target is not known.

Each subset's genomic DNA was shared equally among a number of immunoSEQ plates. TCRdb's table, derived via immunoSEQ multiplex PCR, lists solely in-frame clones and lacks some. The data contain hundreds of thousands of clones, around 78% of them seen just once; the ten biggest clones take up around 2%. Germline loops: CDR1 SGHAT, CDR2 FQNNGV. The ends lost 4 bases at V and 8 bases at J; junction bases unmatched: 6. CDR3 length equals 14 residues. The J gene is TRBJ2-2, the V gene TRBV11-2; 8 nucleotides match TRBD1. The sequencing input was memory CD4+ T cells sorted from blood. Described subset: CD45RA-negative fraction. This receptor was identified in a woman aged 25-40 years in good health. CDR3: CASSSDRVAGELFF. The DNA of the CDR3 is TGTGCCAGCAGCTCGGACAGGGTAGCTGGGGAGCTGTTTTTT. Full variable domain (remainder filled in from reference TRBV11-2 and TRBJ2-2): EAGVAQSPRYKIIEKRQSVAFWCNPISGHATLYWYQQILGQGPKLLIQFQNNGVVDDSQLPKDRFSAERLKGVDSTLKIQPAKLEDSAVYLCASSSDRVAGELFFGEGSRLTVL.